This T cell receptor beta chain was documented in a study of blood T cell repertoires in COVID-19. The wider study: Acute and convalescent COVID-19 specimens originated in the United States, Italy and Spain. The cDNA or gDNA used as material had been derived from T cells, B-cell-depleted T cells, or PBMCs.

Deletions cut 3 bases from V and 0 bases from J, with 6 bases between. CDR1 is LNHNV and CDR2 is YYDKDF in the germline V gene (reference sequence). This CDR3 has 14 residues. In Seattle, patients joined the study during active infection and were tracked longitudinally. In the authors' methods: Estimated nucleated cell counts came from reference gene primer amplification. Sequencing was performed with immunoSEQ multiplex PCR; in TCRdb, only in-frame clones are kept and a portion is missing. The DNA gave D and trimming, while V, J and clone size come from that table. The sample records about 150,000 clones, roughly 84% being singletons.

The sequence came from a man at least 80 years old with COVID-19, enrolled during active disease. The chain recombines TRBV15 with TRBJ1-3; D unclear. Sequencing used peripheral blood. The CDR3 bases are TGTGCCACCAGCAGCAGGTTCTCTGGAAACACCATATATTTT. Translation gives CATSSRFSGNTIYF. Looking up the rest from reference TRBV15 and TRBJ1-3 gives the full variable domain: DAMVIQNPRYQVTQFGKPVTLSCSQTLNHNVMYWYQQKSSQAPKLLFHYYDKDFNNEADTPDNFQSRRPNTSFCFLDIRSPGLGDTAMYLCATSSRFSGNTIYFGEGSWLTVV.